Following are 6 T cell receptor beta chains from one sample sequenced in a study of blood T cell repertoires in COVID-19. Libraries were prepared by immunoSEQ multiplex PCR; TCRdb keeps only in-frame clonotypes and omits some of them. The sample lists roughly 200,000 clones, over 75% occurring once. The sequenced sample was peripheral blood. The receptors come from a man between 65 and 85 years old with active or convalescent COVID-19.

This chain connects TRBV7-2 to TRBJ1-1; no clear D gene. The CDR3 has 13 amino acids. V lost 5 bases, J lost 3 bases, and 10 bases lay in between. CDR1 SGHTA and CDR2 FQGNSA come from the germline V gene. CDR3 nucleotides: TGTGCCAGCAGCCGGGGTCCATACACTGAAGCTTTCTTT. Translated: CASSRGPYTEAFF.

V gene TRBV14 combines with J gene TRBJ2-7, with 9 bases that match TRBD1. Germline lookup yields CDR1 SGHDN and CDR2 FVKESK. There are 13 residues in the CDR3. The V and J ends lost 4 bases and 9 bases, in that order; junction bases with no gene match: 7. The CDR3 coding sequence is TGTGCCAGCAGCCTAAGGACAGGGGAGGGGCAGTACTTC. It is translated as CASSLRTGEGQYF.

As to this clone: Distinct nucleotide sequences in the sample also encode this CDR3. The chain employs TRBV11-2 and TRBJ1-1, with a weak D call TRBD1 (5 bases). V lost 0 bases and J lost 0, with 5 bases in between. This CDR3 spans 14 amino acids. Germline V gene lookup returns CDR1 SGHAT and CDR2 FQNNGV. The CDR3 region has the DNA TGTGCCAGCAGCTTAGACAGGGTGAACACTGAAGCTTTCTTT. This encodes CASSLDRVNTEAFF.

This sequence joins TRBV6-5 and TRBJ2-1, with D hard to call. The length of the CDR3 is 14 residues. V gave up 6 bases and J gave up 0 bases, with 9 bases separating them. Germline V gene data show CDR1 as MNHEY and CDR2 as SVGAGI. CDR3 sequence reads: CASSRGISYNEQFF. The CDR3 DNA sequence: TGTGCCAGCAGCCGAGGAATCTCCTACAATGAGCAGTTCTTC.

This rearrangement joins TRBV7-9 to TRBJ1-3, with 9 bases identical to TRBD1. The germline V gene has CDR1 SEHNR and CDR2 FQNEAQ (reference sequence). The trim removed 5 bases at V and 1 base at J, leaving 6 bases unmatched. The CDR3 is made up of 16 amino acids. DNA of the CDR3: TGTGCCAGCAGCCTCGACAGGGGGGTTTCTGGAAACACCATATATTTT. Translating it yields CASSLDRGVSGNTIYF.

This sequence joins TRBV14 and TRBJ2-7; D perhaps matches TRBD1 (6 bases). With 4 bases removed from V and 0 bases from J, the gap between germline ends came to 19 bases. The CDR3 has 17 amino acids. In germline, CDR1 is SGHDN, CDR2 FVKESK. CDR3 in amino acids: CASSPLVGGHPSYEQYF. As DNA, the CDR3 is TGTGCCAGCAGCCCTCTTGTTGGGGGACACCCCTCCTACGAGCAGTACTTC. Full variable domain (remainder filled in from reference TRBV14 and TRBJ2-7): EAGVTQFPSHSVIEKGQTVTLRCDPISGHDNLYWYRRVMGKEIKFLLHFVKESKQDESGMPNNRFLAERTGGTYSTLKVQPAELEDSGVYFCASSPLVGGHPSYEQYFGPGTRLTVT.